These 32 T cell receptor beta chains originate from one sample sequenced in a study of PD-1 blockade in classical Hodgkin lymphoma. Relapse after autologous stem cell transplantation occurred in every patient, and brentuximab vedotin exposure varied. TCRdb keeps only in-frame clones here, not all; method: immunoSEQ multiplex PCR. The data contain 95,000 to 100,000 clones, approximately 90% of them singletons. The sequencing used peripheral blood mononuclear cells (PBMCs), collected before the second cycle of nivolumab. The source is a human donor with classical Hodgkin lymphoma.

This clone was counted a single time. V and J are TRBV7-2 and TRBJ1-2, with TRBD1 matching over 7 bases. The CDR3 consists of 16 residues. Per the germline V gene, CDR1 is SGHTA and CDR2 is FQGNSA. V shed 3 bases and J 6 bases; nucleotides not matched to a gene: 13. This chain's CDR3 is CASSFLGRGRGNGYTF. The CDR3 nucleotides read TGTGCCAGCAGCTTCCTAGGAAGGGGGCGCGGAAATGGCTACACCTTC.

V and J are TRBV7-2 and TRBJ2-3; TRBD2 matches 7 bases. Trimming removed 1 base from V and 3 bases from J; junction bases left unmatched: 7. Germline loops: CDR1 SGHTA, CDR2 FQGNSA. The CDR3 has 16 amino acids. The CDR3 protein is CASSLGGGVGTDTQYF. The CDR3 region has the DNA TGTGCCAGCAGCTTAGGTGGGGGGGTGGGGACAGATACGCAGTATTTT.

V usage is TRBV7-9 and J usage is TRBJ2-5, with a tentative D call TRBD2 (5 bases). The CDR3 contains 12 residues. V was clipped by 10 bases and J by 2 bases, with 11 bases between them. Per the germline V gene, CDR1 is SEHNR and CDR2 is FQNEAQ (reference sequence). The CDR3 here is CAIKPGQETQYF. CDR3 DNA: TGTGCCATCAAACCGGGGCAAGAGACCCAGTACTTC.

V gene TRBV5-3 combines with J gene TRBJ1-2; TRBD1 might be the D (5 bases). TRBV5-3 is filed as an ORF, its function uncertain. This CDR3 is 12 amino acids long. V dropped 2 bases and J dropped 8 bases, with 10 bases sitting between them. CDR3 in amino acids: CARSLGVLGYTF. As DNA, the CDR3 is TGTGCCAGAAGCTTAGGGGTTTTGGGCTACACCTTC.

The gene calls are TRBV7-7 and TRBJ2-1; D is possibly TRBD1 (6 bases). Germline lookup yields CDR1 SSHAT and CDR2 FNYEAQ (reference sequence). This CDR3 is built from 15 residues. V dropped 1 base and J dropped 8 bases, with 15 bases sitting between them. The CDR3 protein is CASSLDREGSDEQFF. As DNA, the CDR3 is TGTGCCAGCAGCTTAGACAGGGAAGGTAGTGATGAGCAGTTCTTC.

The rearrangement joins TRBV11-2 to TRBJ2-7; the D is unclear. The V gene's germline CDR1 is SGHAT and CDR2 FQNNGV. This CDR3 contains 15 residues. V was shortened by 6 bases and J by 4 bases, with 19 bases between the two germline ends. The DNA for the CDR3 is TGTGCCAGCAGACCATTCTTGACCTCCTCGTACGAGCAGTACTTC. It is translated as CASRPFLTSSYEQYF.

This chain joins TRBV5-8 and TRBJ1-1; the match to TRBD1 covers 7 bases. J was trimmed by 8 bases and V by 5 bases; bases with no gene match: 21. Germline CDR1 reads SGHTS; CDR2 reads YDEGEE. The CDR3 is 17 residues long. The CDR3 loop reads CASRLELGDSSVKEAFF. CDR3 nucleotide sequence: TGTGCCAGCAGGCTCGAGCTTGGGGACAGCTCGGTGAAGGAAGCTTTCTTT.

The CDR3 sequence is CASSLPGDSYEQYF. CDR3 coding DNA: TGTGCCAGCAGCTTACCAGGGGACTCCTACGAGCAGTACTTC. The chain has TRBV7-2 and TRBJ2-7, with D possibly being TRBD1 (6 bases). Germline values: CDR1 SGHTA, CDR2 FQGNSA. CDR3 length: 14 amino acids. With 2 bases removed from V and 0 bases from J, the gap between germline ends came to 8 bases. The entire variable domain, with the rest obtained from reference TRBV7-2 and TRBJ2-7, is as follows: GAGVSQSPSNKVTEKGKDVELRCDPISGHTALYWYRQSLGQGLEFLIYFQGNSAPDKSGLPSDRFSAERTGGSVSTLTIQRTQQEDSAVYLCASSLPGDSYEQYFGPGTRLTVT.

The V gene is TRBV2, the J gene TRBJ2-5, with 7 bases fitting TRBD1. The end of the DNA is better explained by TRBJ2-7, so the J call may be wrong. This CDR3 contains 13 residues. Germline V CDR1 and CDR2: SNHLY, FYNNEI. CDR3 in DNA: TGTGCCAGCAGTGACAGGGGGAACTACGAGCAGTACTTC. Its protein product is CASSDRGNYEQYF.

The rearrangement links TRBV19 to TRBJ2-5; D possibly corresponds to TRBD2 (7 bases). Germline assignment: CDR1 LNHDA and CDR2 SQIVND (reference sequence). The CDR3 consists of 18 residues. V was shortened by 4 bases and J by 4 bases, with 25 bases between the two germline ends. CDR3 sequence: CASSNPEPWRGGLETQYF. Written as DNA, the CDR3 is TGTGCCAGTAGTAACCCGGAGCCATGGAGGGGGGGTTTAGAGACCCAGTACTTC.

The chain uses TRBV6-1 and TRBJ2-1; 10 nucleotides line up with TRBD2. In germline, CDR1 is MNHNS, CDR2 SASEGT. The CDR3 extends over 16 amino acids. J gave up 1 base and V 3 bases, and 3 bases lay outside the gene matches. CDR3 in amino acids: CASSDKAGGSYNEQFF. The CDR3 coding sequence is TGTGCCAGCAGTGATAAAGCGGGGGGGTCCTACAATGAGCAGTTCTTC.

The chain carries TRBV19 and TRBJ2-2, with D maybe TRBD2 (6 bases). Per germline, CDR1 LNHDA and CDR2 SQIVND (reference sequence). Trimming removed 7 bases at V and 4 bases at J, with 16 bases between. CDR3 size: 15 residues. CDR3 in DNA: TGTGCCAGTACCTTGGGACTGGGGACCACCGGGGAGCTGTTTTTT. Amino acid sequence: CASTLGLGTTGELFF.

The rearrangement uses TRBV30 and TRBJ2-7; D remains ambiguous. V lost 4 bases, J lost 1 base, and 14 bases lay in between. This CDR3 has 14 amino acids. Germline-derived CDR1 and CDR2 are GTSNPN and SVGIG (reference sequence). This chain's CDR3 is CAWKDWRKSYEQYF. CDR3 nucleotides: TGTGCCTGGAAGGATTGGAGAAAATCCTACGAGCAGTACTTC. The full variable domain, rest sourced from reference TRBV30 and TRBJ2-7, is SQTIHQWPATLVQPVGSPLSLECTVEGTSNPNLYWYRQAAGRGLQLLFYSVGIGQISSEVPQNLSASRPQDRQFILSSKKLLLSDSGFYLCAWKDWRKSYEQYFGPGTRLTVT.

The chain recombines TRBV11-1 with TRBJ1-1; D unclear. The germline V gene has CDR1 SGHAT and CDR2 FQDESV (reference sequence). Trimming removed 2 bases from V and 0 bases from J, with 4 bases in between. The CDR3 is made up of 13 amino acids. The CDR3 sequence: CASSLQLNTEAFF. The CDR3 nucleotides are TGTGCCAGCAGCTTACAGCTGAACACTGAAGCTTTCTTT.

The chain carries TRBV6-6 and TRBJ1-1; D is possibly TRBD1 (6 bases). V lost 7 bases and J lost 6, with 12 bases in between. There are 12 residues in the CDR3. Germline V lookup: CDR1 MNHNY, CDR2 SVGAGI (reference sequence). CDR3 loop: CASIPRGAEAFF. The CDR3 region has the DNA TGTGCCAGCATCCCCAGGGGAGCTGAAGCTTTCTTT.

In this sample, this clone turned up a few times. CDR3 bases: TGTGCCACCTACACAGGGGCTTTTAGCAATCAGCCCCAGCATTTT. It is translated as CATYTGAFSNQPQHF. This sequence joins TRBV28 and TRBJ1-5, with TRBD1 identical over 7 bases. Trimming removed 10 bases from V and 0 bases from J; junction bases left unmatched: 9. The CDR3 length is 15 residues. The germline gives CDR1 MDHEN, CDR2 SYDVKM.

The chain couples TRBV14 to TRBJ2-7; no clear D gene. CDR1 is SGHDN and CDR2 is FVKESK in the germline V gene. This CDR3 comprises 14 residues. Trimming removed 0 bases at V and 4 bases at J, with 10 bases between. The CDR3 region is CASSQDFRPYEQYF. CDR3 in DNA: TGTGCCAGCAGCCAAGATTTCAGGCCTTACGAGCAGTACTTC.

The rearrangement links TRBV5-1 to TRBJ1-3; unclear D gene. CDR3 size: 15 residues. Looked up from germline, CDR1 is SGHRS and CDR2 is YFSETQ. Trimming stripped 1 base from V and 0 bases from J, with 8 bases between. The CDR3 loop reads CASSLSASSGNTIYF. CDR3 DNA: TGCGCCAGCAGCTTGTCTGCGAGCTCTGGAAACACCATATATTTT.

The CDR3 region is CASSLPSYNEQFF. CDR3 nucleotides: TGTGCCAGCAGCTTACCGTCTTACAATGAGCAGTTCTTC. This chain connects TRBV7-2 to TRBJ2-1, with D unclear. Deletions cut 2 bases from V and 4 bases from J, with 6 bases between. Looked up from germline, CDR1 is SGHTA and CDR2 is FQGNSA. The CDR3 totals 13 residues. Using reference TRBV7-2 and TRBJ2-1 for the parts outside the CDR3, the full variable domain is GAGVSQSPSNKVTEKGKDVELRCDPISGHTALYWYRQSLGQGLEFLIYFQGNSAPDKSGLPSDRFSAERTGGSVSTLTIQRTQQEDSAVYLCASSLPSYNEQFFGPGTRLTVL.

This clone was observed a few times. The J gene is TRBJ2-1, the V gene TRBV7-2; D is perhaps TRBD1 (5 bases). The V gene lost 1 base and the J gene lost 7 bases, with 11 bases spanning the gap. Germline CDR1 and CDR2: SGHTA and FQGNSA. The CDR3 sequence is 14 residues long. The CDR3 protein is CASSLEGRWNEQFF. The DNA of the CDR3 is TGTGCCAGCAGCTTAGAGGGGCGTTGGAATGAGCAGTTCTTC.

The gene calls are TRBV29-1 and TRBJ2-3, with D hard to call. The CDR3 is 11 residues long. The V gene's germline CDR1 is SQVTM and CDR2 ANQGSEA. V lost 4 bases, J lost 7 bases, and 9 bases lay in between. This CDR3 is CSVGGLHTQYF. CDR3 DNA: TGCAGCGTTGGTGGGCTACATACGCAGTATTTT.

The chain combines TRBV29-1 with TRBJ2-7; possibly TRBD1 for D (6 bases). The V gene's germline CDR1 is SQVTM and CDR2 ANQGSEA. V lost 1 base and J 2 bases, leaving 9 bases between the germline ends. This CDR3 has 13 residues. CDR3 DNA sequence: TGCAGCGTTGAAGGCAGGGACACCTACGAGCAGTACTTC. It specifies CSVEGRDTYEQYF.

This clone was seen a handful of times. This chain connects TRBV7-2 to TRBJ2-7; D is unresolved. Germline assignment: CDR1 SGHTA and CDR2 FQGNSA. V was pared by 1 base and J by 3 bases, with 19 bases between. This CDR3 comprises 17 residues. The CDR3 spells CASSLEPQGITFYEQYF. DNA for the CDR3: TGTGCCAGCAGCTTAGAGCCCCAAGGGATAACTTTCTACGAGCAGTACTTC.

The chain combines TRBV7-2 with TRBJ2-5; D could derive from TRBD1 or TRBD2 (6 bases each). This CDR3 has 14 amino acids. Germline loops: CDR1 SGHTA, CDR2 FQGNSA. V was shortened by 2 bases and J by 5 bases, with 12 bases between the two germline ends. The CDR3 nucleotides are TGTGCCAGCAGCTTAATGGGGGGCCCCGAGACCCAGTACTTC. It translates to CASSLMGGPETQYF.

The CDR3 reads CAWSGAAIPRSYEQYF. The CDR3 nucleotides are TGTGCCTGGAGTGGGGCGGCAATCCCACGCTCCTACGAGCAGTACTTC. This sequence joins TRBV30 and TRBJ2-7, with D hard to call. Germline V CDR1 and CDR2: GTSNPN, SVGIG (reference sequence). V lost 1 base and J lost 0, with 16 bases in between. This CDR3 spans 16 amino acids.

This rearrangement joins TRBV29-1 to TRBJ1-1; perhaps TRBD1 as D (6 bases). The germline V gene encodes CDR1 SQVTM and CDR2 ANQGSEA. Trimming cost V 6 bases and J 1 base, with 15 bases left between them. The CDR3 loop spans 14 amino acids. The CDR3 is CSVAMGHENTEAFF. The CDR3 bases are TGCAGCGTGGCTATGGGACACGAGAACACTGAAGCTTTCTTT. The complete variable domain, with remaining parts taken from reference TRBV29-1 and TRBJ1-1, reads SAVISQKPSRDICQRGTSLTIQCQVDSQVTMMFWYRQQPGQSLTLIATANQGSEATYESGFVIDKFPISRPNLTFSTLTVSNMSPEDSSIYLCSVAMGHENTEAFFGQGTRLTVV.

This chain uses TRBV14 with TRBJ1-2; D possibly corresponds to TRBD1 (5 bases). V lost 4 bases and J 6 bases, leaving 12 bases between the germline ends. The CDR3 length is 13 residues. Germline CDR1 is SGHDN and CDR2 is FVKESK. CDR3 protein: CASSPRVGDGYTF. CDR3 in DNA: TGTGCCAGCAGCCCCAGGGTTGGGGATGGCTACACCTTC.

This clone was detected only once. V is TRBV6-4 and J is TRBJ1-1, with 7 bases lining up with TRBD1. This CDR3 comprises 14 residues. Trimming cost V 2 bases and J 6 bases; bases outside gene matches: 6. Germline V gene sequence: CDR1 MRHNA, CDR2 SNTAGT. The DNA of the CDR3 is TGTGCCAGCAGTGACACAGACAGGGCTTCTGAAGCTTTCTTT. This encodes CASSDTDRASEAFF.

This rearrangement joins TRBV9 to TRBJ2-5; possibly TRBD1 for D (6 bases). Gene TRBJ2-7 matches the end of the DNA better, so the J call may be wrong. Germline values: CDR1 SGDLS, CDR2 YYNGEE. The CDR3 extends over 15 amino acids. CDR3 protein: CASSVDGQGLYEQYF. The CDR3 region has the DNA TGTGCCAGCAGCGTAGATGGGCAGGGGTTGTACGAGCAGTACTTC.

The chain recombines TRBV12-5 with TRBJ2-5; 7 positions match TRBD2. The trim removed 3 bases at V and 3 bases at J, leaving 19 bases unmatched. This CDR3 comprises 19 residues. Germline assignment: CDR1 LGHNT and CDR2 FRNRAP. Here the CDR3 DNA reads TGTGCTAGTGGTTTAGTACCTTTATTGCGGGGGTCTCGGGAAGAGACCCAGTACTTC. As protein: CASGLVPLLRGSREETQYF.

This chain joins TRBV4-2 and TRBJ1-5; D is unresolved. The CDR3 spans 15 residues. Trimming left V 1 base short and J 3 bases short, with 10 bases between. Germline assignment: CDR1 LGHNA and CDR2 YNFKEQ. The CDR3 coding sequence is TGTGCCAGCAGCCAAGGGCCACGGGACAATCAGCCCCAGCATTTT. The encoded protein is CASSQGPRDNQPQHF.

The chain has TRBV4-2 and TRBJ1-2; 8 nucleotides line up with TRBD1. From germline, CDR1 is LGHNA and CDR2 YNFKEQ. The CDR3 spans 13 residues. J lost 4 bases, V lost 8 bases, and 6 bases had no gene match. CDR3 residues: CASCETGGYGYTF. The CDR3 bases are TGTGCCAGCTGCGAAACAGGGGGCTATGGCTACACCTTC.